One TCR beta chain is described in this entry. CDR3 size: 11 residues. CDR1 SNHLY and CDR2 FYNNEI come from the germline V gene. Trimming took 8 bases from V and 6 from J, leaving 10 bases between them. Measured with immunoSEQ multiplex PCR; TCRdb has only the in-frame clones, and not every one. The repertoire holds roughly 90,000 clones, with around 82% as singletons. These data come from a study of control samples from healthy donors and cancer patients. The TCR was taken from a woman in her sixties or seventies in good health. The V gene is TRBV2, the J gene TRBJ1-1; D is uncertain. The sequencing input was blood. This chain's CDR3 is CASAPEAEAFF. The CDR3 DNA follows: TGTGCCAGCGCGCCCGAGGCTGAAGCTTTCTTT.